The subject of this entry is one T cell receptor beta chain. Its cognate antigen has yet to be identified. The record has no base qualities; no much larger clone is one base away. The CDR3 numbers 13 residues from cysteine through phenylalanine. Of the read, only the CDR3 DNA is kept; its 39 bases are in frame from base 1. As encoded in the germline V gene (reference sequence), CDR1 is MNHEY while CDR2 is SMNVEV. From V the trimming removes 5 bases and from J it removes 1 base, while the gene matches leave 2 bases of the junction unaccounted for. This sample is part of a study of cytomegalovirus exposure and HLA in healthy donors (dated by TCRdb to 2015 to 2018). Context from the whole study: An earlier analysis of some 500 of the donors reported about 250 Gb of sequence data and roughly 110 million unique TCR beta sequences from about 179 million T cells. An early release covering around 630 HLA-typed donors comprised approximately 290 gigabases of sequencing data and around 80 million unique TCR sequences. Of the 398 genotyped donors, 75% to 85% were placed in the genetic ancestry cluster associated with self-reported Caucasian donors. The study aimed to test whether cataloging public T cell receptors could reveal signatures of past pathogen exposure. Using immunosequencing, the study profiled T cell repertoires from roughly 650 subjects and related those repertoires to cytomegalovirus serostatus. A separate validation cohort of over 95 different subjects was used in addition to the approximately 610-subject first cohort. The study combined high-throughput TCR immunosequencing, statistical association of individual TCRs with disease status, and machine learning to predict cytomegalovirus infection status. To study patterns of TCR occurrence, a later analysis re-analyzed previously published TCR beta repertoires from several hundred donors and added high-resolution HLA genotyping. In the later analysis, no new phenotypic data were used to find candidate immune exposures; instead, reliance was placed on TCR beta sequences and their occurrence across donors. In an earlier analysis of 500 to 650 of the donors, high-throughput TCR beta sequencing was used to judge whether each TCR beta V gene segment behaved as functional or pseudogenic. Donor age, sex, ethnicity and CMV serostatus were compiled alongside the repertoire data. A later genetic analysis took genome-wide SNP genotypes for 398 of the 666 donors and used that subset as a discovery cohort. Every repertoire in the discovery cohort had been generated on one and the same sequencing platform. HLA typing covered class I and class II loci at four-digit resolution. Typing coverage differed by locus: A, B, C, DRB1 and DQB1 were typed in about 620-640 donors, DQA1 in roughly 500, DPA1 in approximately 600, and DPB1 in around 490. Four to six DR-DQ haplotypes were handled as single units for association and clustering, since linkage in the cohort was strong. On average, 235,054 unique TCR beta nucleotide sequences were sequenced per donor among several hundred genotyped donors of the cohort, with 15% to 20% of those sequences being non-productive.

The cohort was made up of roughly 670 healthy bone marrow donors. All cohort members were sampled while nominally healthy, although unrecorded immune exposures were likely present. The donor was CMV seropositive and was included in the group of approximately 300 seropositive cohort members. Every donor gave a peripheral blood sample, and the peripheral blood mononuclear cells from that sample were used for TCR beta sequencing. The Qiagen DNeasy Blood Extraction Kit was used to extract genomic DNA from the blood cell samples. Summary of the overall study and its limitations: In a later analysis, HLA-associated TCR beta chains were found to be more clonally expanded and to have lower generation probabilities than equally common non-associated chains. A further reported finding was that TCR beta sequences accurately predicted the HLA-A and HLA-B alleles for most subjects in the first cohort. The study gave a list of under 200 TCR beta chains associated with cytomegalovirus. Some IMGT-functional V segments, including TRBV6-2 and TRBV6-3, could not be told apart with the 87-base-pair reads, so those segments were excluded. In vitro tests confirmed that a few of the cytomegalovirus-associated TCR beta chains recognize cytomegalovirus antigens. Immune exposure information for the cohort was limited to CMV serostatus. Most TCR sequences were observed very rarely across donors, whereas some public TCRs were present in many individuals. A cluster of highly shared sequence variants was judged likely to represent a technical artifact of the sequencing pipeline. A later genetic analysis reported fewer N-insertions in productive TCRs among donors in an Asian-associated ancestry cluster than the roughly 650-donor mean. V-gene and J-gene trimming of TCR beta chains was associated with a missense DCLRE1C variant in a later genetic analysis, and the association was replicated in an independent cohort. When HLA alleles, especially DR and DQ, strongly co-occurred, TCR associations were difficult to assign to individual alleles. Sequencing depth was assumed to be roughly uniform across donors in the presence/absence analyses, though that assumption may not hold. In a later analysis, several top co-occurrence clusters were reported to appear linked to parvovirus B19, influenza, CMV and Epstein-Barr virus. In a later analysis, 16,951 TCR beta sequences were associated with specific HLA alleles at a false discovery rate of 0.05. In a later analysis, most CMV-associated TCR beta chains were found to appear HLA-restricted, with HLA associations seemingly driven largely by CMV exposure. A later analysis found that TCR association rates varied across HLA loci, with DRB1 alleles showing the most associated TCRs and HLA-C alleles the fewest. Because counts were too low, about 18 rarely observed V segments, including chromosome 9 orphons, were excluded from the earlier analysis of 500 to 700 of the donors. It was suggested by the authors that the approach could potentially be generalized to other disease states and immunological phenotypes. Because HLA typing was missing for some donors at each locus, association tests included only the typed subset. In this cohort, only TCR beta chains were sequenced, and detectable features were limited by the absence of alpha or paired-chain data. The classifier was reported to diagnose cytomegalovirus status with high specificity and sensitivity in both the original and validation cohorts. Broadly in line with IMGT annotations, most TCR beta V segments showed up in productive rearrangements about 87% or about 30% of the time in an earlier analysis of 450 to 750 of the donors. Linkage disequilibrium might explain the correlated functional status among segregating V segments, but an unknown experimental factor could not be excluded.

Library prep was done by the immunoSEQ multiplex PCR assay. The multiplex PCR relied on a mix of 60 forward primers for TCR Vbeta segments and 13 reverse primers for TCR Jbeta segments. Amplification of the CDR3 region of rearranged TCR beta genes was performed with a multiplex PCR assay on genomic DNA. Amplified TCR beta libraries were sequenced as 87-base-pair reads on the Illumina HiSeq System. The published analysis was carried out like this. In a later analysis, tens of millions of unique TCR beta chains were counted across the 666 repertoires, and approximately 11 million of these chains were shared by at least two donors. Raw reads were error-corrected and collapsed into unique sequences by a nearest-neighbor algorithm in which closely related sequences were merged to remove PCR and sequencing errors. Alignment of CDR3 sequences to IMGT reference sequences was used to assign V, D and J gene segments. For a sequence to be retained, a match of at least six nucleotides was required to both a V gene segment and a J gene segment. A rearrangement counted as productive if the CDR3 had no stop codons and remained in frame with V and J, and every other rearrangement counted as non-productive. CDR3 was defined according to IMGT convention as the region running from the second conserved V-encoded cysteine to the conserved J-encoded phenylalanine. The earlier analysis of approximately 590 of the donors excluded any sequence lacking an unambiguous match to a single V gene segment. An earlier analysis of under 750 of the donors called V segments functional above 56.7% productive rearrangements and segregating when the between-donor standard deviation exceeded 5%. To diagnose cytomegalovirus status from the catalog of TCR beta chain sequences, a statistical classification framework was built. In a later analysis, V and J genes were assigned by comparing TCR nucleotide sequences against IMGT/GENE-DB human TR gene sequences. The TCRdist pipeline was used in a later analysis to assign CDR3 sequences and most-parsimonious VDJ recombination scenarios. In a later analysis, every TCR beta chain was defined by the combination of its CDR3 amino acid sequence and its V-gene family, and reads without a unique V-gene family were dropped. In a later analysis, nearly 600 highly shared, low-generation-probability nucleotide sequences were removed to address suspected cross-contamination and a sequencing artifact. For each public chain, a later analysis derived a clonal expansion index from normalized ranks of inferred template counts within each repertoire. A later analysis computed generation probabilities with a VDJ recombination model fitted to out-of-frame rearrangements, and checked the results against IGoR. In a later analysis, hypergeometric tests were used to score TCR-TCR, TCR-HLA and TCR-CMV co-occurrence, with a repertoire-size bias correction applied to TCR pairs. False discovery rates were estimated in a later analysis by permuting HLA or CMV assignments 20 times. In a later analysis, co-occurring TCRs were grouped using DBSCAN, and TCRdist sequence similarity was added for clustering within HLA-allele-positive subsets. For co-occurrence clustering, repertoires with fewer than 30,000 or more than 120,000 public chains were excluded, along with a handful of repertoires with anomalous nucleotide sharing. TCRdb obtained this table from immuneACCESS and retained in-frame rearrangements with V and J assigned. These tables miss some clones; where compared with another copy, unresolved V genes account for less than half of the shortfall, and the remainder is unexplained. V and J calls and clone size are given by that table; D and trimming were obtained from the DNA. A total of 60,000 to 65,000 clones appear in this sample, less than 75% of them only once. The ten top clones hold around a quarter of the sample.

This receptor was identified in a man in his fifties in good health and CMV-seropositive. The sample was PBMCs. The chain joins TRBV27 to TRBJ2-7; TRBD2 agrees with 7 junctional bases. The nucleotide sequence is TGTGCCAGCAGTACCGGGGGGTCCTACGAGCAGTACTTC. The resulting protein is CASSTGGSYEQYF.